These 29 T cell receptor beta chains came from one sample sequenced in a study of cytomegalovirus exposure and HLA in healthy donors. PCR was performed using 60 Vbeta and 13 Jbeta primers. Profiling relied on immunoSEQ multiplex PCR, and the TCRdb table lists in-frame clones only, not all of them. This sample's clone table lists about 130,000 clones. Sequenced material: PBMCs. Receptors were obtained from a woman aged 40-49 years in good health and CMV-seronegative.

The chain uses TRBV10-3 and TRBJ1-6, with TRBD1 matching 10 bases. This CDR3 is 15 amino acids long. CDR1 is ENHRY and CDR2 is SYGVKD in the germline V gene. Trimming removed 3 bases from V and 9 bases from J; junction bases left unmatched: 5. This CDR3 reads CAISERTGGGSPLHF. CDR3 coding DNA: TGTGCCATCAGTGAACGGACAGGGGGTGGTTCACCCCTCCACTTT.

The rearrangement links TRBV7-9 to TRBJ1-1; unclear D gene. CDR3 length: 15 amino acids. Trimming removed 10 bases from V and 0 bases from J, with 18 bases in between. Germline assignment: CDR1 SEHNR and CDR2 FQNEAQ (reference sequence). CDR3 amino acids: CAILTLGFMNTEAFF. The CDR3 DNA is TGTGCCATCCTCACTTTGGGCTTCATGAACACTGAAGCTTTCTTT.

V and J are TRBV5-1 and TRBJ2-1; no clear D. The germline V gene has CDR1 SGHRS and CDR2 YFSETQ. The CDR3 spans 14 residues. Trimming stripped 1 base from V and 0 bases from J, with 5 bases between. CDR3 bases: TGCGCCAGCAGCTTGTCGGTCTCCTACAATGAGCAGTTCTTC. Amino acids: CASSLSVSYNEQFF. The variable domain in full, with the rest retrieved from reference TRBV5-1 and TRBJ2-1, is KAGVTQTPRYLIKTRGQQVTLSCSPISGHRSVSWYQQTPGQGLQFLFEYFSETQRNKGNFPGRFSGRQFSNSRSEMNVSTLELGDSALYLCASSLSVSYNEQFFGPGTRLTVL.

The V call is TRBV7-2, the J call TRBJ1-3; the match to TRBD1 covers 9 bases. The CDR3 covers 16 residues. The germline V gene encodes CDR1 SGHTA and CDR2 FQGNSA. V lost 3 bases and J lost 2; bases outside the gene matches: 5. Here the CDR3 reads CASSLSRQGAGNTIYF. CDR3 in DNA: TGTGCCAGCAGCTTGTCCCGACAGGGGGCTGGAAACACCATATATTTT.

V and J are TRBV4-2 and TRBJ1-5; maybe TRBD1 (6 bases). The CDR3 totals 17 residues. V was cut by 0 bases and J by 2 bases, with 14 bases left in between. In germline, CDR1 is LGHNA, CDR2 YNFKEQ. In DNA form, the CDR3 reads TGTGCCAGCAGCCAAGATAGCTCGGGGGGCCGCAATCAGCCCCAGCATTTT. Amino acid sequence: CASSQDSSGGRNQPQHF.

The CDR3 nucleotides are TGTGCCAGCAGTGGAGGACAGGCATCTAGCACAGATACGCAGTATTTT. Translation: CASSGGQASSTDTQYF. The chain uses TRBV2 and TRBJ2-3; 7 bases align to TRBD1. The CDR3 is 16 amino acids. CDR1 and CDR2 (germline): SNHLY, FYNNEI. The ends lost 4 bases at V and 0 bases at J; junction bases unmatched: 7.

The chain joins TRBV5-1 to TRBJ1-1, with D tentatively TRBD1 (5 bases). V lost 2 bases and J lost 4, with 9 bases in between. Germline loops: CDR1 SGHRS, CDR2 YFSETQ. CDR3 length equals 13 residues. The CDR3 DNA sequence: TGCGCCAGCAGCTTTCAGGGAGGCACTGAAGCTTTCTTT. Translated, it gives CASSFQGGTEAFF.

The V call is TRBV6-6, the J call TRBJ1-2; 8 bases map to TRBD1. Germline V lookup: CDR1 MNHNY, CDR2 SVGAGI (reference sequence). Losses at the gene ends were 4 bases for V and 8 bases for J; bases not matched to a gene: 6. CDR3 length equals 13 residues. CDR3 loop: CASSLGGQEGYTF. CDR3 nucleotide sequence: TGTGCCAGCAGTTTAGGGGGACAGGAGGGCTACACCTTC.

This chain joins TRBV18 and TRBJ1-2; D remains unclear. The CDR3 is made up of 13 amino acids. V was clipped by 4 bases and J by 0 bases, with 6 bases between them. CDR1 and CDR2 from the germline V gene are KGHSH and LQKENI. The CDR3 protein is CASSRETNYGYTF. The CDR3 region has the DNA TGTGCCAGCTCACGGGAGACTAACTATGGCTACACCTTC. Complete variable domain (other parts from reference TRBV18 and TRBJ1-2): NAGVMQNPRHLVRRRGQEARLRCSPMKGHSHVYWYRQLPEEGLKFMVYLQKENIIDESGMPKERFSAEFPKEGPSILRIQQVVRGDSAAYFCASSRETNYGYTFGSGTRLTVV.

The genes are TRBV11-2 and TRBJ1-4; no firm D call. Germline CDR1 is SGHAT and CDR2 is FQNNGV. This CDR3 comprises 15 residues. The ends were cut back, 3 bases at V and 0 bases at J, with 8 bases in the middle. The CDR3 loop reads CASSFGDATNEKLFF. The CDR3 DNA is TGTGCCAGCAGCTTCGGGGATGCAACTAATGAAAAACTGTTTTTT.

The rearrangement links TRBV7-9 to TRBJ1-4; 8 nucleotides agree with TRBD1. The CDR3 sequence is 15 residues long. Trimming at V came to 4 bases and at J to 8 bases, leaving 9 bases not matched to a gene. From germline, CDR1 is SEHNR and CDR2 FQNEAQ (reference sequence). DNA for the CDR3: TGTGCCAGCAGCTCCTCAGACAGGGGCCCCGAAAAACTGTTTTTT. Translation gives CASSSSDRGPEKLFF.

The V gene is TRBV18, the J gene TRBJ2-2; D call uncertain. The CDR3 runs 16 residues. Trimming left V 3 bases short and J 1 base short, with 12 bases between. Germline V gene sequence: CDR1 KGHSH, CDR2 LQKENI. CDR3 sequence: CASSPARSQNTGELFF. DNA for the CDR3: TGTGCCAGCTCACCCGCGAGGTCCCAGAACACCGGGGAGCTGTTTTTT.

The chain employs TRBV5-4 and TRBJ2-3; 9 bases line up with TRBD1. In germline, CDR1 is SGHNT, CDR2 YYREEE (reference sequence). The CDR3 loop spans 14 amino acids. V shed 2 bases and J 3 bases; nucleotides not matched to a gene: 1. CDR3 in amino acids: CASSFGTGTDTQYF. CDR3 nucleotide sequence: TGTGCCAGCAGCTTCGGGACAGGGACAGATACGCAGTATTTT.

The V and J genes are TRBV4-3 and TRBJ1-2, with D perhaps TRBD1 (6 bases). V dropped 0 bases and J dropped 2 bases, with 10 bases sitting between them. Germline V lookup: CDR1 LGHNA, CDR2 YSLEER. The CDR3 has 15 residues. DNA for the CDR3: TGCGCCAGCAGCCAAGAAGCAGGGGTGAACTATGGCTACACCTTC. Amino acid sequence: CASSQEAGVNYGYTF.

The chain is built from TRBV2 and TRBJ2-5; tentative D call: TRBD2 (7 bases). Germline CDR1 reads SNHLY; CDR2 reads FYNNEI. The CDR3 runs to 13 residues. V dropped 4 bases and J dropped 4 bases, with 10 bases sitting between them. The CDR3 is CASSGEGGETQYF. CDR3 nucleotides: TGTGCCAGCAGTGGGGAGGGGGGAGAGACCCAGTACTTC.

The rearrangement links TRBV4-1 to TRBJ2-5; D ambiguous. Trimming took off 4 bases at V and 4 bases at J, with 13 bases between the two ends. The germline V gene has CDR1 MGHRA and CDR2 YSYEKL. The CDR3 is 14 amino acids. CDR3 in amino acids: CASSPPGSRETQYF. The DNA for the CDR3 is TGCGCCAGCAGCCCCCCCGGGTCCAGAGAGACCCAGTACTTC.

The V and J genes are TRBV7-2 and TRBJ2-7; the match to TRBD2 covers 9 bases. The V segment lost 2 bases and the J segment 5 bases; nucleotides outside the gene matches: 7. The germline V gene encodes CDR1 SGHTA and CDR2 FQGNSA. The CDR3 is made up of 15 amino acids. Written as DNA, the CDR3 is TGTGCCAGCAGCTTAATGGCGGGGGGGCCGAACGAGCAGTACGTC. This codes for CASSLMAGGPNEQYV.

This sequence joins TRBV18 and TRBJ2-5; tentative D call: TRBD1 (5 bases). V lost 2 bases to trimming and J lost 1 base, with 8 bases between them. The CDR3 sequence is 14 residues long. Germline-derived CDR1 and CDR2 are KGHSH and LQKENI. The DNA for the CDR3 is TGTGCCAGCTCACCAAGCCAGGGCCAAGAGACCCAGTACTTC. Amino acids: CASSPSQGQETQYF.

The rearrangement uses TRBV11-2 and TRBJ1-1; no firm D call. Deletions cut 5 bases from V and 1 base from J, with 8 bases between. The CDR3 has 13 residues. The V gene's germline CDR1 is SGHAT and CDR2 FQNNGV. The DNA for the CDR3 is TGTGCCAGCAGCCTGATGAGGAACACTGAAGCTTTCTTT. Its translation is CASSLMRNTEAFF.

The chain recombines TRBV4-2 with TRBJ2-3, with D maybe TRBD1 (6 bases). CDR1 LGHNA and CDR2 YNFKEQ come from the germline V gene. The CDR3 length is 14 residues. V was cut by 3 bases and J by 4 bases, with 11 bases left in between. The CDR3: CASSQDSIPDTQYF. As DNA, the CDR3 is TGTGCCAGCAGCCAGGACAGTATCCCAGATACGCAGTATTTT.

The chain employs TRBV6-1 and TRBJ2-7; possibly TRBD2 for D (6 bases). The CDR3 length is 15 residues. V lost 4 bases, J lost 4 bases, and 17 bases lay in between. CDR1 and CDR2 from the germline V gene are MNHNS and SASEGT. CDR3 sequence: CASSGGQGGLYEQYF. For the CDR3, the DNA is TGTGCCAGCAGTGGGGGCCAGGGAGGACTATACGAGCAGTACTTC.

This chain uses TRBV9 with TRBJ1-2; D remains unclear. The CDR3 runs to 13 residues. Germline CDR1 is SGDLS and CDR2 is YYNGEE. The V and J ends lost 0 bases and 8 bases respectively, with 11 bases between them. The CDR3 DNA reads TGTGCCAGCAGCGTAGAGCCAGCGAGGGGCTACACCTTC. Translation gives CASSVEPARGYTF. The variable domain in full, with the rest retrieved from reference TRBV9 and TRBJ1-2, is DSGVTQTPKHLITATGQRVTLRCSPRSGDLSVYWYQQSLDQGLQFLIQYYNGEERAKGNILERFSAQQFPDLHSELNLSSLELGDSALYFCASSVEPARGYTFGSGTRLTVV.

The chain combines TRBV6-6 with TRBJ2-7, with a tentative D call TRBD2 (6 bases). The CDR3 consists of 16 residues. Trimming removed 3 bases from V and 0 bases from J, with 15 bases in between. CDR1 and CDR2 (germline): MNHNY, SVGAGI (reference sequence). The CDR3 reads CASSYTATGGSYEQYF. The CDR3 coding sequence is TGTGCCAGCAGTTATACCGCGACCGGGGGCTCCTACGAGCAGTACTTC.

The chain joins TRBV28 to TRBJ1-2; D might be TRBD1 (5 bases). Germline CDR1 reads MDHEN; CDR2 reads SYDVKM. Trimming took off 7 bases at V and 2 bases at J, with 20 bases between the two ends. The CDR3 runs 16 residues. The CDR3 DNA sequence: TGTGCCAGCACCTCGGGGGGAGTCAATGGGAACTATGGCTACACCTTC. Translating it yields CASTSGGVNGNYGYTF.

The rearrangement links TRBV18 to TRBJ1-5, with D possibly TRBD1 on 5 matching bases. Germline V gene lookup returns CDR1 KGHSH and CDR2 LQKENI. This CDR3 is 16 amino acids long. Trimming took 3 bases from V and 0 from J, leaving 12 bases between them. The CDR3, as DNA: TGTGCCAGCTCACCTTCGACAGCGACTAGCAATCAGCCCCAGCATTTT. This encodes CASSPSTATSNQPQHF. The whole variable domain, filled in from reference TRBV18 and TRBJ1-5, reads NAGVMQNPRHLVRRRGQEARLRCSPMKGHSHVYWYRQLPEEGLKFMVYLQKENIIDESGMPKERFSAEFPKEGPSILRIQQVVRGDSAAYFCASSPSTATSNQPQHFGDGTRLSIL.

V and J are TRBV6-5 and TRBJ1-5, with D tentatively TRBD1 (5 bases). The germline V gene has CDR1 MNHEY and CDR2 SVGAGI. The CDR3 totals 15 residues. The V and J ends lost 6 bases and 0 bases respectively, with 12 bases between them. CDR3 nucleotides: TGTGCCAGCAGGCCCAGGGTTTATAGCAATCAGCCCCAGCATTTT. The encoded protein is CASRPRVYSNQPQHF.

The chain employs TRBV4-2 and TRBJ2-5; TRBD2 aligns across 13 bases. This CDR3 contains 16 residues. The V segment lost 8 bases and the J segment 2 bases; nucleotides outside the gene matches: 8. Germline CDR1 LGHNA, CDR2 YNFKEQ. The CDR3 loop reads CASGRLAGGQQETQYF. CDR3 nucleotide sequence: TGTGCCAGCGGACGACTAGCGGGGGGCCAGCAAGAGACCCAGTACTTC.

CDR3 DNA sequence: TGCGCCAGCGCCCCTCAGTTGCGGGGGGGCGGGGAGACCCAGTACTTC. It is translated as CASAPQLRGGGETQYF. V and J are TRBV5-1 and TRBJ2-5; 9 bases line up with TRBD2. With 7 bases clipped from V and 5 bases from J, the junction kept 15 bases outside the gene matches. Looked up from germline, CDR1 is SGHRS and CDR2 is YFSETQ. The CDR3 length is 16 residues.

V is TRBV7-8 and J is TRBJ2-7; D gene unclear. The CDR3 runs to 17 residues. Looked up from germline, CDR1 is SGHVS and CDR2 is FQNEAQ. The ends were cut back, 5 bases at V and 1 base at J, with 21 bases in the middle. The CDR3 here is CASSKQLTHAPSYEQYV. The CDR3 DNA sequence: TGTGCCAGCAGCAAACAATTGACACACGCACCGTCCTACGAGCAGTACGTC.